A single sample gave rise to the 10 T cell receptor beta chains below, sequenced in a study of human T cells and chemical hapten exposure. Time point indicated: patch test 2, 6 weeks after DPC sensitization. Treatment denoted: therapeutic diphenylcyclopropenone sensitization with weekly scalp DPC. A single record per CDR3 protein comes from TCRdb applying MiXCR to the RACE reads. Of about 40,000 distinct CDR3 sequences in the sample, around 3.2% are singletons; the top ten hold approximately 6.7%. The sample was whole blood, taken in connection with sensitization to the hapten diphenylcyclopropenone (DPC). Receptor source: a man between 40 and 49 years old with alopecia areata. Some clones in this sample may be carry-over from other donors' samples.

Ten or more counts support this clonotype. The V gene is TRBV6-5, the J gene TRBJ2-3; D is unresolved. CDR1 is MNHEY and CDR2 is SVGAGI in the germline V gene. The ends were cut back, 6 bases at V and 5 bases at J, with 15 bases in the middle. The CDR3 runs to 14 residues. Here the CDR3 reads CASRAGIVQDTQYF. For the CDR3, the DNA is TGTGCCAGCAGGGCAGGAATAGTACAAGATACGCAGTATTTT.

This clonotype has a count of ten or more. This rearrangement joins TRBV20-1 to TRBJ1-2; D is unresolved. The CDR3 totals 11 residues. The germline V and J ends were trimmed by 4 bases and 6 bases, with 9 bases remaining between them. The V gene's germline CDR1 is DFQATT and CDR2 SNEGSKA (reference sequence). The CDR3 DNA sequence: TGCAGTGCTAAAAACAACAATGGCTACACCTTC. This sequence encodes CSAKNNNGYTF.

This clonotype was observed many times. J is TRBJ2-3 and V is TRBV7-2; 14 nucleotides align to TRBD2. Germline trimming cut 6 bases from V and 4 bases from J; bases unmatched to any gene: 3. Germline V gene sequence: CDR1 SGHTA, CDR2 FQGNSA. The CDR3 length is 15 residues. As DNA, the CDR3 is TGTGCCAGCAGGACTAGCGGGAGGGCCCCAGATACGCAGTATTTT. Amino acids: CASRTSGRAPDTQYF.

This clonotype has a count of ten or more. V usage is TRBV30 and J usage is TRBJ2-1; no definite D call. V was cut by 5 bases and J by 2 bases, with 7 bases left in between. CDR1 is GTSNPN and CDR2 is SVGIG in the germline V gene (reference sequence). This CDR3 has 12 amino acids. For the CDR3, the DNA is TGTGCCTGGTCCGACACCTACAATGAGCAGTTCTTC. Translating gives CAWSDTYNEQFF.

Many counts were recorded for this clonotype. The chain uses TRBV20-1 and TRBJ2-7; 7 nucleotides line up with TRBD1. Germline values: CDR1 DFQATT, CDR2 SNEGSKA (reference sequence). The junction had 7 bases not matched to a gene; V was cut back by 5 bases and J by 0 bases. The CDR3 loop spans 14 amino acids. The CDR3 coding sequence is TGCAGTGCTCCCCCGGGACAGAGCTCCTACGAGCAGTACTTC. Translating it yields CSAPPGQSSYEQYF.

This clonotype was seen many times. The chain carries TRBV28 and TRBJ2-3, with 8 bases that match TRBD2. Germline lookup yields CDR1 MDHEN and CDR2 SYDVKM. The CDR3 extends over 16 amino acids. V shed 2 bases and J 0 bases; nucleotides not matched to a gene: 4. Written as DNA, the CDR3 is TGTGCCAGCAGTTTAAGAGCGGGAGCTAGCACAGATACGCAGTATTTT. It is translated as CASSLRAGASTDTQYF.

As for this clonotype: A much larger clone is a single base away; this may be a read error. In nucleotides, the CDR3 is TGTGCCAGCAGTTTTGGGGGGTATCGGCCCCAGCATTTT. Translation gives CASSFGGYRPQHF. This chain links TRBV12-3 or TRBV12-4 with TRBJ1-5; TRBD1 is a possible D gene (5 bases). V lost 3 bases, J lost 9 bases, and 12 bases lay in between. The CDR3 has 13 amino acids.

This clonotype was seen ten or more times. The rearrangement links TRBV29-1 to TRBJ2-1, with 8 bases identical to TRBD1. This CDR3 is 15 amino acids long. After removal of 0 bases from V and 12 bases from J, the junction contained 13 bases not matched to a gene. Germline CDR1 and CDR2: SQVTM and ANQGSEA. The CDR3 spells CSVEEAGTGLSGQFF. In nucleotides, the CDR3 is TGCAGCGTTGAAGAGGCCGGGACAGGCCTTTCAGGGCAGTTCTTC.

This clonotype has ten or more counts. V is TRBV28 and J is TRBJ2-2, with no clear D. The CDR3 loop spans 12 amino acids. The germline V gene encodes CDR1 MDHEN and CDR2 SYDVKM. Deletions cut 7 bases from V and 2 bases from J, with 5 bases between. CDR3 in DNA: TGTGCCAGCATCGACAACACCGGGGAGCTGTTTTTT. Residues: CASIDNTGELFF.

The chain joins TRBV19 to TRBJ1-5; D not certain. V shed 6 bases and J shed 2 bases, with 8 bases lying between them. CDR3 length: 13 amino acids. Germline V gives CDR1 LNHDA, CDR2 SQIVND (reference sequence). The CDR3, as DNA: TGTGCCAGTAGACGCGGCCGCAATCAGCCCCAGCATTTT. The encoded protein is CASRRGRNQPQHF.